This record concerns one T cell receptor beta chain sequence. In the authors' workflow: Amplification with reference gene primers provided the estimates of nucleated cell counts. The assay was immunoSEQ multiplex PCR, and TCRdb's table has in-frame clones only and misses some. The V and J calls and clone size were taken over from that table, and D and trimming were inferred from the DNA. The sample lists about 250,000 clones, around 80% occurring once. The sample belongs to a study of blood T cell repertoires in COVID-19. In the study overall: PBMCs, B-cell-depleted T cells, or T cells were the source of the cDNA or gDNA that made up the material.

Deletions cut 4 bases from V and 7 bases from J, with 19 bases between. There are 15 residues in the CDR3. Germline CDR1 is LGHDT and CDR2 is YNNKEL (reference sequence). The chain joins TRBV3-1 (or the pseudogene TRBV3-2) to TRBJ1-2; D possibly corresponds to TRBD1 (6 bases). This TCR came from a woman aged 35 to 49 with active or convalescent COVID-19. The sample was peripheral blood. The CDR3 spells CASSPGGRGSSGYTF. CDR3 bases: TGTGCCAGCAGCCCTGGTGGCAGGGGCTCGAGTGGCTACACCTTC.